This entry describes one T cell receptor (beta chain). This receptor's antigen is unknown. Base quality data are lacking; no much larger clone is found one base away. The library was obtained by the immunoSEQ multiplex PCR assay. The multiplex PCR relied on a mix of 60 forward primers for TCR Vbeta segments and 13 reverse primers for TCR Jbeta segments. Amplification of the CDR3 region of rearranged TCR beta genes was performed with a multiplex PCR assay on genomic DNA. On the Illumina HiSeq System, the amplified TCR beta libraries were sequenced as 87-base-pair reads. In the authors' own workflow: Across the 666 repertoires, a later analysis counted tens of millions of unique TCR beta chains, around 11 million of which were shared by at least two donors. Raw reads were error-corrected and collapsed into unique sequences by a nearest-neighbor algorithm in which closely related sequences were merged to remove PCR and sequencing errors. To assign V, D and J gene segments, CDR3 sequences were aligned to IMGT reference sequences. For a sequence to be retained, a match of at least six nucleotides was required to both a V gene segment and a J gene segment. Rearrangements were classified as productive when the CDR3 lacked stop codons and remained in frame with V and J, and all other rearrangements were classified as non-productive. Following IMGT convention, CDR3 was defined as the stretch from the second conserved V-encoded cysteine up to the conserved J-encoded phenylalanine. The earlier analysis of about 590 of the donors excluded sequences that lacked an unambiguous match to a single V gene segment. An earlier analysis of a few hundred of the donors classified V segments as functional when productive rearrangements were above 56.7% and as segregating when the standard deviation between donors was above 5%. A statistical classification framework was built to diagnose cytomegalovirus status from the catalog of TCR beta chain sequences. In a later analysis, TCR nucleotide sequences were compared against IMGT/GENE-DB human TR gene sequences so that V and J genes could be assigned. Using the TCRdist pipeline, a later analysis assigned CDR3 sequences along with most-parsimonious VDJ recombination scenarios. In a later analysis, each TCR beta chain was defined by its CDR3 amino acid sequence together with its V-gene family, and reads lacking a unique V-gene family were excluded. To address suspected cross-contamination and a sequencing artifact, a later analysis removed approximately 590 highly shared, low-generation-probability nucleotide sequences. For each public chain, a later analysis derived a clonal expansion index from normalized ranks of inferred template counts within each repertoire. In a later analysis, generation probabilities were computed using a VDJ recombination model fitted to out-of-frame rearrangements, and the results were checked against IGoR. In a later analysis, hypergeometric tests were used to score TCR-TCR, TCR-HLA and TCR-CMV co-occurrence, with a repertoire-size bias correction applied to TCR pairs. A later analysis estimated false discovery rates by permuting HLA or CMV assignments 20 times. In a later analysis, co-occurring TCRs were grouped using DBSCAN, with TCRdist sequence similarity added in when clustering inside HLA-allele-positive subsets. Repertoires with fewer than 30,000 or more than 120,000 public chains, plus five repertoires with anomalous nucleotide sharing, were excluded from co-occurrence clustering. Not all clones reach the TCRdb copy of this immuneACCESS table, which keeps in-frame sequences only. Checked studies attribute under half of the gap to unresolved V genes and leave the rest unexplained. The V and J calls and the clone size are those of that table, but D and trimming were determined from the DNA. For this sample there are 140,000 or so clones; around four fifths appear just once. The ten largest clones add up to roughly 2.5% of the sample.

This sample is drawn from a study of cytomegalovirus exposure and HLA in healthy donors (dated by TCRdb to about 2017). As for the study more broadly: An earlier analysis of 587 of the donors reported about 300 Gb of sequence data and approximately 120 million unique TCR beta sequences obtained from around 180 million T cells. Roughly 5 DR-DQ haplotypes were handled as single units for association and clustering because linkage in the cohort was strong. The number of donors typed differed by locus, with roughly 629-640 for A, B, C, DRB1 and DQB1, roughly 550 for DQA1, 600 to 610 for DPA1, and some 440 for DPB1. A later genetic analysis took genome-wide SNP genotypes for about 55% of the roughly 700 donors and used that subset as a discovery cohort. All discovery cohort repertoires had been generated on a single sequencing platform. HLA typing covered class I and class II loci at four-digit resolution. To predict cytomegalovirus infection status, the study brought together high-throughput TCR immunosequencing, statistical association of individual TCRs with disease status, and machine learning. Across around 400 genotyped donors of the cohort, an average of approximately 240,000 unique TCR beta nucleotide sequences per donor were sequenced, and 15% to 20% of those sequences were non-productive. Alongside the repertoire data, information on donor age, sex, ethnicity and CMV serostatus was compiled. In the later analysis, no new phenotypic data were used to find candidate immune exposures; instead, reliance was placed on TCR beta sequences and their occurrence across donors. Approximately 300 gigabases of sequencing data and 70 million to 100 million unique TCR sequences made up an early release that covered over 550 HLA-typed donors. A later analysis re-examined previously published TCR beta repertoires from 500 to 700 donors and added high-resolution HLA genotyping to investigate patterns of TCR occurrence. The study was designed to test whether signatures of past pathogen exposure could be identified by cataloging public T cell receptors. An earlier analysis of approximately 640 of the donors applied high-throughput TCR beta sequencing to assess whether each TCR beta V gene segment acted as functional or pseudogenic. Besides the first cohort of more than 650 subjects, a separate validation cohort made up of roughly 120 different subjects was used. Using immunosequencing, the study profiled T cell repertoires from approximately 700 subjects and related those repertoires to cytomegalovirus serostatus. Of the approximately 400 genotyped donors, 70% to 90% were placed in the genetic ancestry cluster associated with self-reported Caucasian donors. Findings and caveats that apply to the study as a whole: According to the authors, the approach could potentially be generalized to other disease states and immunological phenotypes. Immune exposure information for the cohort was limited to CMV serostatus. A cluster of highly shared sequence variants was judged likely to be a technical artifact of the sequencing pipeline. When HLA alleles, especially DR and DQ, strongly co-occurred, TCR associations were difficult to assign to individual alleles. A later analysis found that HLA-associated TCR beta chains were more clonally expanded and had lower generation probabilities than equally common non-associated chains. Some IMGT-functional V segments, including TRBV6-2 and TRBV6-3, could not be told apart with the 87-base-pair reads, so those segments were excluded. The cohort was sequenced for TCR beta chains only, and without alpha or paired-chain data the features that could be detected were limited. Because HLA typing was unavailable for some donors at each locus, only the typed subset was used in association tests. A later analysis reported that several top co-occurrence clusters appeared linked to parvovirus B19, influenza, CMV and Epstein-Barr virus. Roughly uniform sequencing depth across donors was assumed in presence/absence analyses, although this assumption may not hold. Linkage disequilibrium might explain the correlated functional status among segregating V segments, but an unknown experimental factor could not be excluded. Because counts were too low, around 17 rarely observed V segments, including chromosome 9 orphons, were left out of the earlier analysis of approximately 500 of the donors. The classifier was reported to diagnose cytomegalovirus status with high specificity and sensitivity in both the original and validation cohorts. An earlier analysis of approximately 500 of the donors showed that most TCR beta V segments appeared in productive rearrangements either about 90% or about 30% of the time, which broadly matched IMGT annotations. Compared with the approximately 700-donor mean, donors in an Asian-associated ancestry cluster had fewer N-insertions in productive TCRs, according to a later genetic analysis. In a later genetic analysis, a missense DCLRE1C variant was associated with V-gene and J-gene trimming of TCR beta chains, and the association was replicated in an independent cohort. Most CMV-associated TCR beta chains appeared to be HLA-restricted in a later analysis, and the HLA associations seemed to be driven largely by CMV exposure. While some public TCRs were present in many individuals, most TCR sequences turned up only very rarely across donors. In vitro tests confirmed that a few of the cytomegalovirus-associated TCR beta chains recognize cytomegalovirus antigens. In a later analysis, TCR association rates were found to vary across HLA loci, with the most associated TCRs seen for DRB1 alleles and the fewest for HLA-C alleles. A further reported finding was that TCR beta sequences accurately predicted the HLA-A and HLA-B alleles for most subjects in the first cohort. In the study, around 160 TCR beta chains were listed as associated with cytomegalovirus. In a later analysis, around 17,000 TCR beta sequences were associated with specific HLA alleles at a false discovery rate of 0.05.

CDR1 and CDR2, per the germline V gene (reference sequence), are SGHAT and FQDESV. The CDR3 sequence holds 15 residues, the cysteine and phenylalanine included. The only DNA kept is the CDR3, 45 bases in frame from the first base. V and J are trimmed by 6 bases and 3 bases, and the gene matches miss 8 bases of the junction. In total, roughly 670 healthy bone marrow donors made up the cohort. At the time of sampling, all cohort members were nominally healthy, though unrecorded immune exposures were likely present. The donor tested CMV seronegative and was one of the 352 seronegative cohort members. A peripheral blood sample was collected from each donor, and TCR beta sequencing was performed on peripheral blood mononuclear cells. Genomic DNA was extracted from the blood cell samples with the Qiagen DNeasy Blood Extraction Kit.

Recombination joined TRBV11-1 with TRBJ2-7; a stretch of 10 junction bases matches TRBD1. The sequence came from a boy aged 2-9 years in good health and CMV-seronegative. Sequencing input: PBMCs. The base sequence is TGTGCCAGCAGTTCGGACAGGGGGACTTTCTACGAGCAGTACTTC. This sequence encodes CASSSDRGTFYEQYF.